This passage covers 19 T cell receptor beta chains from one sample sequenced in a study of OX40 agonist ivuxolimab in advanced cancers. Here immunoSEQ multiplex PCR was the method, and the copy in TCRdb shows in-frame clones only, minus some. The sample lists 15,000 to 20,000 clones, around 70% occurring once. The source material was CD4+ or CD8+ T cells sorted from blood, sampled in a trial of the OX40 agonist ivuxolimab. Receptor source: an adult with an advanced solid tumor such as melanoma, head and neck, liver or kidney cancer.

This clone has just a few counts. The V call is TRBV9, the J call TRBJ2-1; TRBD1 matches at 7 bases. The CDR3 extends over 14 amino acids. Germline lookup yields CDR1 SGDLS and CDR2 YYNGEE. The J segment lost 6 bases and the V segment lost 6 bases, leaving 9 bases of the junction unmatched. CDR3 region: CASNTGQALNEQFF. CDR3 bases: TGTGCCAGCAACACCGGACAGGCACTCAATGAGCAGTTCTTC.

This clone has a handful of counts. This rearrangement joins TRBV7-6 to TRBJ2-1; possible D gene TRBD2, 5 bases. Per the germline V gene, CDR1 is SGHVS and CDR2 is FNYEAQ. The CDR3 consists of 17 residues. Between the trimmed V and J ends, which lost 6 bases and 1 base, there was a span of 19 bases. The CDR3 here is CASSQGFTRSSYNEQFF. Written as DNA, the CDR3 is TGTGCCAGCAGTCAAGGGTTTACTAGGAGTTCCTACAATGAGCAGTTCTTC.

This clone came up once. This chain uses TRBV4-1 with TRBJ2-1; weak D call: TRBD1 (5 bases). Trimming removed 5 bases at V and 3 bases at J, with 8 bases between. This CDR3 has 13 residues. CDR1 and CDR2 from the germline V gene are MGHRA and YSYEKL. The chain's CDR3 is CASSDDSYNEQFF. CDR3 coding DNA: TGCGCCAGCAGCGACGACAGCTACAATGAGCAGTTCTTC.

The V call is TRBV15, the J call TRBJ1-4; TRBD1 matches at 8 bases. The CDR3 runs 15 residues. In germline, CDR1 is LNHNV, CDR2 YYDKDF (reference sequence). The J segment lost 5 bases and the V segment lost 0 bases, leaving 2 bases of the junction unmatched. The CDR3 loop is CATSRDRGRNEKLFF. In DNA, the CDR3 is TGTGCCACCAGCAGAGACAGGGGGCGAAATGAAAAACTGTTTTTT.

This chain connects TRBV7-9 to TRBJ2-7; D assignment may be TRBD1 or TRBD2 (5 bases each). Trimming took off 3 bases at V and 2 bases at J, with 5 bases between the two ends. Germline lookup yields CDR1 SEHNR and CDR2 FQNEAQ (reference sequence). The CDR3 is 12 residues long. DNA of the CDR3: TGTGCCAGCAGCTTGGGGGCCTACGAGCAGTACTTC. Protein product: CASSLGAYEQYF. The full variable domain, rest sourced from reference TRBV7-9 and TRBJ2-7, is DTGVSQNPRHKITKRGQNVTFRCDPISEHNRLYWYRQTLGQGPEFLTYFQNEAQLEKSRLLSDRFSAERPKGSFSTLEIQRTEQGDSAMYLCASSLGAYEQYFGPGTRLTVT.

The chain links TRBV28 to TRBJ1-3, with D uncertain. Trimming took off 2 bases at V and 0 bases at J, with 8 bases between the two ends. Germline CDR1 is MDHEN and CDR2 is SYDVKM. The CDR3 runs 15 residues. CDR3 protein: CASSLKGSSGNTIYF. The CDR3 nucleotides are TGTGCCAGCAGTTTAAAAGGGAGCTCTGGAAACACCATATATTTT.

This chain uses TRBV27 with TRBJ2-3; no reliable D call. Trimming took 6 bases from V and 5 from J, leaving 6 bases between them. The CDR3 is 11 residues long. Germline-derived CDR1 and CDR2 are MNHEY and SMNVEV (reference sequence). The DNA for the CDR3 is TGTGCCAGCAGATTCGGAGATACGCAGTATTTT. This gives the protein CASRFGDTQYF.

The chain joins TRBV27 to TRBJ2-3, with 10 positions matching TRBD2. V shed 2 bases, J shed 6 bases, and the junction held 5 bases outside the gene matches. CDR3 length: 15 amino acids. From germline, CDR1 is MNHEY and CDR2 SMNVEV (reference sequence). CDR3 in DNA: TGTGCCAGCAGTTTAAGGACTAGCGGTGGGGATACGCAGTATTTT. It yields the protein CASSLRTSGGDTQYF.

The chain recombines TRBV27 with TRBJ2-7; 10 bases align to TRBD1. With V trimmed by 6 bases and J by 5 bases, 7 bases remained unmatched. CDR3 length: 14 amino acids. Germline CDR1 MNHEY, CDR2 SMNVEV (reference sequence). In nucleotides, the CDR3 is TGTGCCAGCAGCCCGGGACAGGGGACCAACGAGCAGTACTTC. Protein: CASSPGQGTNEQYF.

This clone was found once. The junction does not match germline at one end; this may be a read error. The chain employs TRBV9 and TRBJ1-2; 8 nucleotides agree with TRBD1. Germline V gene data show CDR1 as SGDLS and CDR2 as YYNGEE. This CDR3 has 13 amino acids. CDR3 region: CASSPQDRVASNF. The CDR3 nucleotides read TGTGCCAGCAGCCCCCAGGACAGGGTGGCCTCTAACTTC.

CDR3 amino acids: CASSQSFLNSPLHF. As DNA, the CDR3 is TGTGCCAGCAGCCAATCGTTTTTAAATTCACCCCTCCACTTT. The chain links TRBV16 to TRBJ1-6; D remains ambiguous. Germline CDR1 KGHSY, CDR2 FQNENV. The V gene lost 0 bases and the J gene lost 7 bases, with 7 bases spanning the gap. The CDR3 sequence is 14 residues long. The full variable domain, rest sourced from reference TRBV16 and TRBJ1-6, is GEEVAQTPKHLVRGEGQKAKLYCAPIKGHSYVFWYQQVLKNEFKFLISFQNENVFDETGMPKERFSAKCLPNSPCSLEIQATKLEDSAVYFCASSQSFLNSPLHFGNGTRLTVT.

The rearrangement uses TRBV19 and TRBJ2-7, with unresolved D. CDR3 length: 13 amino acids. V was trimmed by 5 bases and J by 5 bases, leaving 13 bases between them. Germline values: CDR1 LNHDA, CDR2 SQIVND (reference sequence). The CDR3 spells CASSPRPLDEQYF. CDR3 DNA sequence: TGTGCCAGTAGTCCCCGACCCCTAGACGAGCAGTACTTC.

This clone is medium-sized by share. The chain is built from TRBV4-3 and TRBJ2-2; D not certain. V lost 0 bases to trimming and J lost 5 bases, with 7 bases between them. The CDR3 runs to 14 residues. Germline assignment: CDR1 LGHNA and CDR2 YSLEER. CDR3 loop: CASSQERATGELFF. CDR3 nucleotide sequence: TGCGCCAGCAGCCAAGAAAGGGCAACCGGGGAGCTGTTTTTT.

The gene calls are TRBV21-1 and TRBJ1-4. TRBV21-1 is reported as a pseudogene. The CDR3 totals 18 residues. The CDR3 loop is CASSKESVRFATNEKLFF. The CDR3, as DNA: TGTGCCAGCAGCAAGGAATCTGTCAGATTCGCAACTAATGAAAAACTGTTTTTT.

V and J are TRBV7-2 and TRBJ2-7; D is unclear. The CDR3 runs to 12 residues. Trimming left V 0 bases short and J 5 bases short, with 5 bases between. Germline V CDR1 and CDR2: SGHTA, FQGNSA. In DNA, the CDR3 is TGTGCCAGCAGCTTAGCGTTCCACGAGCAGTACTTC. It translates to CASSLAFHEQYF.

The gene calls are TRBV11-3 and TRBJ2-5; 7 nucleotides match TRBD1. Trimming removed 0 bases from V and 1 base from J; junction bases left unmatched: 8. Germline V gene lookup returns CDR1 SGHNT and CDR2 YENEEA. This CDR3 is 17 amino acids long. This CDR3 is CASSLEPGTVFQETQYF. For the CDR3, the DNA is TGTGCCAGCAGCTTAGAACCCGGGACAGTCTTCCAAGAGACCCAGTACTTC.

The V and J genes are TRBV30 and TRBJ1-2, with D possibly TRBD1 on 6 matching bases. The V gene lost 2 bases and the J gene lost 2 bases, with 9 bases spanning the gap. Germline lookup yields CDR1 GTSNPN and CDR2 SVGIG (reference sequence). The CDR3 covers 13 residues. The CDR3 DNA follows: TGTGCCTGGAGTCCAGGGGCGAACTATGGCTACACCTTC. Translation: CAWSPGANYGYTF.

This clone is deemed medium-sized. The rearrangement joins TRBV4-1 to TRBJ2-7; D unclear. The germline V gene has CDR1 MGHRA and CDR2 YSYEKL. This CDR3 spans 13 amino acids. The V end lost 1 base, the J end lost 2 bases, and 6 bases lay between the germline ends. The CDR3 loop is CASSQGGTYEQYF. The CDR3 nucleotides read TGCGCCAGCAGCCAAGGAGGCACCTACGAGCAGTACTTC.

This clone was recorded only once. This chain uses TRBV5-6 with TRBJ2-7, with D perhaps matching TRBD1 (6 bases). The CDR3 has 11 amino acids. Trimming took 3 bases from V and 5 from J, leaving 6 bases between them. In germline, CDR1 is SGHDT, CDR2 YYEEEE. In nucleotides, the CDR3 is TGTGCCAGCAGCTACAGGGACGAGCAGTACTTC. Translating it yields CASSYRDEQYF.